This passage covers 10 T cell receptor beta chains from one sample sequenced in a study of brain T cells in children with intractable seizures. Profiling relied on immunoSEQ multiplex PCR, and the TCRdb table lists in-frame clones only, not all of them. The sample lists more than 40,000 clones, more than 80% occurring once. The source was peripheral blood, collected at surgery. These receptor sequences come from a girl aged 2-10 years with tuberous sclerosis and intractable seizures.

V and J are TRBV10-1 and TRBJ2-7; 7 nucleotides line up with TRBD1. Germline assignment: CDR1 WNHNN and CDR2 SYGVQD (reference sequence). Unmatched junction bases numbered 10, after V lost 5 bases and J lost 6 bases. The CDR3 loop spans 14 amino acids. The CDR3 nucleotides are TGCGCCAGCAGTCTCGACAGGGCTTCTGCCGAGCAGTACTTC. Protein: CASSLDRASAEQYF.

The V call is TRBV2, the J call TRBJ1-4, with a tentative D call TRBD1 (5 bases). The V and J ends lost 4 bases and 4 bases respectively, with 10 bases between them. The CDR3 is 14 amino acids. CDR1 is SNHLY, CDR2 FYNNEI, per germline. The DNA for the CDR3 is TGTGCCAGCAGTGGACAGAACCTTAATGAAAAACTGTTTTTT. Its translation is CASSGQNLNEKLFF.

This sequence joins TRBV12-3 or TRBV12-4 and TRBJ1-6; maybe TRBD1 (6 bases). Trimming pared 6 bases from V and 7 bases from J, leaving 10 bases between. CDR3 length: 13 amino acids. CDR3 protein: CASSWGQNSPLHF. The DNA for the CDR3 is TGTGCCAGCAGCTGGGGGCAAAATTCACCCCTCCACTTT.

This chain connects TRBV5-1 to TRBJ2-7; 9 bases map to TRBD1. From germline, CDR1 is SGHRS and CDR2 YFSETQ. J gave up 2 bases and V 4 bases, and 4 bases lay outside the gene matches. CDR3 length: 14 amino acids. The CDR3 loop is CASSRTGEAYEQYF. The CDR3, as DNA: TGCGCCAGCAGCCGGACAGGGGAGGCCTACGAGCAGTACTTC.

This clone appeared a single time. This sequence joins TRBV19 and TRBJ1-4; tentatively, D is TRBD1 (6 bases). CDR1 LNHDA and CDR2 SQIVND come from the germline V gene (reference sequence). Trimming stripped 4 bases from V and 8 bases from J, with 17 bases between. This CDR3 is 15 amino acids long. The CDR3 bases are TGTGCCAGTAGTAGTGGGTCACAGGGTTGGGAAAAACTGTTTTTT. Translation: CASSSGSQGWEKLFF.

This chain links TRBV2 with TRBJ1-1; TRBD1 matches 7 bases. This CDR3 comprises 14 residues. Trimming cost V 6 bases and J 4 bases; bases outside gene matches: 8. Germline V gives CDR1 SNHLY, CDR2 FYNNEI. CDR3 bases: TGTGCCAGCAGGAACGAACAGGGGACCACTGAAGCTTTCTTT. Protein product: CASRNEQGTTEAFF.

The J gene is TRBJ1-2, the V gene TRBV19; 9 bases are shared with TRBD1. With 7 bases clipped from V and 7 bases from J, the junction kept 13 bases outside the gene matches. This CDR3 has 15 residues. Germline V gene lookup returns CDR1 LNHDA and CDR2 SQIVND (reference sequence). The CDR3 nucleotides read TGTGCCAGTACCGGGACAGGGACCAGAGTTGCTGGCTACACCTTC. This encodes CASTGTGTRVAGYTF. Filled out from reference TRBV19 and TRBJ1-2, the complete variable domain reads DGGITQSPKYLFRKEGQNVTLSCEQNLNHDAMYWYRQDPGQGLRLIYYSQIVNDFQKGDIAEGYSVSREKKESFPLTVTSAQKNPTAFYLCASTGTGTRVAGYTFGSGTRLTVV.

As DNA, the CDR3 is TGTGCCAGCAGCACACGCGCAGGGGGCGCAAAAGGCTACACCTTC. Residues: CASSTRAGGAKGYTF. The V and J genes are TRBV9 and TRBJ1-2, with TRBD1 identical over 8 bases. After removal of 4 bases from V and 8 bases from J, the junction contained 13 bases not matched to a gene. This CDR3 is 15 amino acids long. Germline CDR1 SGDLS, CDR2 YYNGEE.

CDR3 loop: CASSLSGGGYNEQFF. In nucleotides, the CDR3 is TGTGCCAGCTCGTTAAGCGGGGGCGGCTACAATGAGCAGTTCTTC. This chain links TRBV6-5 with TRBJ2-1, with 8 bases lining up with TRBD2. Per the germline V gene, CDR1 is MNHEY and CDR2 is SVGAGI. V was pared by 8 bases and J by 3 bases, with 9 bases of the junction left unmatched. This CDR3 contains 15 residues.

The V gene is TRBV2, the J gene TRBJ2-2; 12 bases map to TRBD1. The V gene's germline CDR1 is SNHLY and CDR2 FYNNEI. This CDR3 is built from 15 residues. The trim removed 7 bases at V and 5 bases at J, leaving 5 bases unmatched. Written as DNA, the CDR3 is TGTGCCAGCACCGGGACAGGGGGCGAGACCGGGGAGCTGTTTTTT. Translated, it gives CASTGTGGETGELFF. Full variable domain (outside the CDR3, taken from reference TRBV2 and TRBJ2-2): EPEVTQTPSHQVTQMGQEVILRCVPISNHLYFYWYRQILGQKVEFLVSFYNNEISEKSEIFDDQFSVERPDGSNFTLKIRSTKLEDSAMYFCASTGTGGETGELFFGEGSRLTVL.